This T cell receptor beta chain was sequenced in a study of blood T cell repertoires in COVID-19. The method was immunoSEQ multiplex PCR; TCRdb's version includes in-frame clones alone and lacks a portion of them. Among roughly 160,000 clones, over 75% were seen once, and the ten largest hold roughly 7.3%. This clone was counted once. Germline V lookup: CDR1 MDHEN, CDR2 SYDVKM. The germline V and J ends were trimmed by 3 bases and 7 bases, with 12 bases remaining between them. CDR3 length equals 13 residues. The sequencing sample was made of PBMCs or T cells enriched from blood (not recorded which). The chain links TRBV28 to TRBJ1-1; D may be TRBD1 (5 bases). This TCR was recovered from a woman aged 45 to 65 who had recovered from COVID-19. Here the CDR3 DNA reads TGTGCCAGCAGTTTTGTTCGGGGGGTTGAAGCTTTCTTT. Encoded protein: CASSFVRGVEAFF. The variable domain in full, completed from reference TRBV28 and TRBJ1-1, reads DVKVTQSSRYLVKRTGEKVFLECVQDMDHENMFWYRQDPGLGLRLIYFSYDVKMKEKGDIPEGYSVSREKKERFSLILESASTNQTSMYLCASSFVRGVEAFFGQGTRLTVV.